Listed below are T cell receptor beta chains from one sample, sequenced in a study of CXCR3-negative and CXCR3-positive naive CD8 T cells. One entry per CDR3 protein, without DNA, is what TCRdb gives after re-calling the 5' RACE reads. The sample totals a few thousand distinct CDR3 sequences; its top ten clones hold roughly 2.5%. Sequenced sample: naive CXCR3+ CD8+ T cells from blood. The receptors come from a human donor in good health. Some clones in this sample may be carry-over from other donors' samples. Each CDR3 is given with its conserved first and last residue. Clone size, where shown, is once, few, many, or a class for clones that have expanded.

j_call: TRBJ2-2
v_call: TRBV20-1
clone_size: medium-sized
cdr3_aa: CSASPWSPQRDINTGELFF

j_call: TRBJ1-1
v_call: TRBV29-1
clone_size: medium-sized
cdr3_aa: CSVVGGPPEAFF

j_call: TRBJ2-7
v_call: TRBV29-1
clone_size: medium-sized
cdr3_aa: CSGLLAGSYEQYF

j_call: TRBJ1-1
v_call: TRBV18
clone_size: -
cdr3_aa: CASSPDRGRTEAFF

j_call: TRBJ2-7
v_call: TRBV3-1
clone_size: -
cdr3_aa: CASSPGQGGYEQYF

j_call: TRBJ2-2
v_call: TRBV7-9
clone_size: medium-sized
cdr3_aa: CASSLRSGGDNTGELFF

j_call: TRBJ2-1
v_call: TRBV24-1
clone_size: -
cdr3_aa: CATSDASGSFNEQFF

j_call: TRBJ2-7
v_call: TRBV29-1
clone_size: -
cdr3_aa: CSGLADSSYELYF

j_call: TRBJ1-3
v_call: TRBV20-1
clone_size: medium-sized
cdr3_aa: CSAGRQLSGNTIYF

j_call: TRBJ2-1
v_call: TRBV29-1
clone_size: medium-sized
cdr3_aa: CSVERTSGRSSYNEQFF

j_call: TRBJ2-2
v_call: TRBV29-1
clone_size: medium-sized
cdr3_aa: CSVGTGRSLSGELFF

j_call: TRBJ2-7
v_call: TRBV20-1
clone_size: -
cdr3_aa: CSARRAGTYEQYF

j_call: TRBJ2-1
v_call: TRBV29-1
clone_size: medium-sized
cdr3_aa: CSVEGTSGRDDNEQFF

j_call: TRBJ2-3
v_call: TRBV6-5
clone_size: -
cdr3_aa: CASSYGLAGDTQYF

j_call: TRBJ1-1
v_call: TRBV29-1
clone_size: -
cdr3_aa: CSVRGTGGNTEAFF

j_call: TRBJ1-4
v_call: TRBV10-1
clone_size: large
cdr3_aa: CASRNGQDPRGEKLFF

j_call: TRBJ1-1
v_call: TRBV12-3/TRBV12-4
clone_size: medium-sized
cdr3_aa: CASSHRGGVAAEAFF

j_call: TRBJ2-7
v_call: TRBV29-1
clone_size: medium-sized
cdr3_aa: CSVGAQGPREQYF

j_call: TRBJ1-1
v_call: TRBV27
clone_size: -
cdr3_aa: CASSKGGFTEAFF

j_call: TRBJ2-7
v_call: TRBV16
clone_size: -
cdr3_aa: CASSQLALPYEQYF

j_call: TRBJ2-1
v_call: TRBV28
clone_size: medium-sized
cdr3_aa: CASSFSGTYNEQFF

j_call: TRBJ2-1
v_call: TRBV2
clone_size: -
cdr3_aa: CASSEFVGGGNEQFF

j_call: TRBJ2-1
v_call: TRBV5-1
clone_size: medium-sized
cdr3_aa: CASSLAEGTKNEQFF

j_call: TRBJ2-1
v_call: TRBV13
clone_size: -
cdr3_aa: CASSLGGSSVTSGYEQFF

j_call: TRBJ2-3
v_call: TRBV6-6
clone_size: medium-sized
cdr3_aa: CASSGGLGDFADTQYF

j_call: TRBJ2-2
v_call: TRBV29-1
clone_size: medium-sized
cdr3_aa: CAEGDLAGELFF

j_call: TRBJ2-1
v_call: TRBV7-2
clone_size: -
cdr3_aa: CASTSEDGEQFF

j_call: TRBJ1-2
v_call: TRBV19
clone_size: -
cdr3_aa: CASSIPQGDYGYTF

j_call: TRBJ1-2
v_call: TRBV15
clone_size: -
cdr3_aa: CATSRERGSYGYTF

j_call: TRBJ2-1
v_call: TRBV11-3
clone_size: -
cdr3_aa: CASSSRQGQTGLHYNEQFF

j_call: TRBJ2-7
v_call: TRBV5-1
clone_size: medium-sized
cdr3_aa: CASSLEVGTLYEQYF

j_call: TRBJ1-4
v_call: TRBV12-3/TRBV12-4
clone_size: medium-sized
cdr3_aa: CASSRQAFNEKLFF

j_call: TRBJ2-7
v_call: TRBV5-5
clone_size: -
cdr3_aa: CASRSEWPRLEQYF

j_call: TRBJ2-5
v_call: TRBV7-8
clone_size: large
cdr3_aa: CASSTLVRAYQETQYF

j_call: TRBJ2-7
v_call: TRBV29-1
clone_size: medium-sized
cdr3_aa: CSVEDRNDVGYEQYF

j_call: TRBJ2-1
v_call: TRBV28
clone_size: -
cdr3_aa: CASSSPSGPLANEQFF

j_call: TRBJ2-1
v_call: TRBV27
clone_size: -
cdr3_aa: CAGRAASGEQFF

j_call: TRBJ1-2
v_call: TRBV20-1
clone_size: medium-sized
cdr3_aa: CSDAKTAYGYTF

j_call: TRBJ1-1
v_call: TRBV5-4
clone_size: -
cdr3_aa: CASSLQGGPNTEAFF

j_call: TRBJ2-5
v_call: TRBV4-1
clone_size: -
cdr3_aa: CASSVGLAGEETQYF

j_call: TRBJ1-6
v_call: TRBV7-6
clone_size: medium-sized
cdr3_aa: CASSFGRVIAKDSPLHF

j_call: TRBJ2-7
v_call: TRBV29-1
clone_size: -
cdr3_aa: CSVGGQLVEQYF

j_call: TRBJ2-5
v_call: TRBV25-1
clone_size: medium-sized
cdr3_aa: CASSPRRTQYGETQYF

j_call: TRBJ2-7
v_call: TRBV28
clone_size: -
cdr3_aa: CASSLTSQTRDEQYF

j_call: TRBJ2-1
v_call: TRBV29-1
clone_size: -
cdr3_aa: CSVEDLRGYNEQFF

j_call: TRBJ2-5
v_call: TRBV29-1
clone_size: medium-sized
cdr3_aa: CSGEDRAHQETQYF

j_call: TRBJ2-1
v_call: TRBV6-5
clone_size: -
cdr3_aa: CARSYSSLNEQSF

j_call: TRBJ2-2
v_call: TRBV12-3/TRBV12-4
clone_size: medium-sized
cdr3_aa: CASSLLGGGTGELFF